Listed below are T cell receptor beta chains from one sample, sequenced in a study of control samples from healthy donors and cancer patients. Method: immunoSEQ multiplex PCR; TCRdb's copy keeps in-frame clones and lacks some. The data hold 100,000 to 150,000 clones, with 85% to 95% observed a single time. The sequenced sample was PBMCs. The receptors here all came from an elderly man with head and neck cancer. CDR3s include the opening cysteine and the closing phenylalanine or tryptophan. A D gene is named only where the DNA matches it firmly. Expanded clones are given a class, and other clones once, few, many or no size at all.

-	TRBD1	TRBV6-5	TRBJ1-1	TGTGCCAGCAGGGGGACAGGCCAAGCTTTCTTT	CASRGTGQAFF
-	TRBD1	TRBV29-1	TRBJ1-1	TGCAGCGTGGACAGGGCTATGAACACTGAAGCTTTCTTT	CSVDRAMNTEAFF
-	-	TRBV11-1	TRBJ2-7	TGTGCCAGCAGCCCCGCGACAGGCCACGAGCAGTACTTC	CASSPATGHEQYF
-	-	TRBV5-4	TRBJ2-7	TGTGCCAGCAGCTTGTATCGGCCAGCGGAGGACGCATACGAGCAGTACTTC	CASSLYRPAEDAYEQYF
-	-	TRBV9	TRBJ1-1	TGTGCCAGCAGCGGCGGGGGGAGAGGGCCTGAAGCTTTCTTT	CASSGGGRGPEAFF
-	-	TRBV9	TRBJ2-6	TGTGCCAGCAGCCTACAGGGCTCTGGGGCCAACGTCCTGACTTTC	CASSLQGSGANVLTF
-	-	TRBV7-2	TRBJ2-3	TGTGCCAGCAGCGCCGACAGAGCCACAGATACGCAGTATTTT	CASSADRATDTQYF
-	TRBD2	TRBV24-1	TRBJ2-1	TGTGCCACCAGTGATAGAGGGACTAGTATTAATGAGCAGTTCTTC	CATSDRGTSINEQFF
-	-	TRBV5-4	TRBJ2-3	TGTGCCAGCAGCTGGCGTGGAAGCACAGATACGCAGTATTTT	CASSWRGSTDTQYF
once	-	TRBV7-9	TRBJ1-2	TGTGCCAGCAGCCTTGACACGTATGGCTACACCTTC	CASSLDTYGYTF
-	-	TRBV5-4	TRBJ1-1	TGTGCCAGCAGCTCACAACGGGGGGCGCCCACTGAAGCTTTCTTT	CASSSQRGAPTEAFF
-	-	TRBV12-3/TRBV12-4	TRBJ1-2	TGTGCCAGCAGTTTTGGAGGGCCTGGCTACACCTTC	CASSFGGPGYTF
-	-	TRBV5-1	TRBJ2-3	TGCGCCAGCAGCTTGGAGGGGCAAGATACGCAGTATTTT	CASSLEGQDTQYF
-	TRBD2	TRBV5-1	TRBJ2-7	TGCGCCAGCAGCTTGGCCGGGGCTAGCGGGATCTACGAGCAGTACTTC	CASSLAGASGIYEQYF
-	-	TRBV11-3	TRBJ1-5	TGTGCCAGCAGCCTTCAGGGGATCAATCAGCCCCAGCATTTT	CASSLQGINQPQHF
-	TRBD2	TRBV19	TRBJ2-5	TGTGCCAGTAGTGGCCGACTAGCGGGAGAGGGGGAGACCCAGTACTTC	CASSGRLAGEGETQYF
-	-	TRBV2	TRBJ2-7	TGTGCCAGCAGTAACTACGAGCAGTACTTC	CASSNYEQYF
-	-	TRBV11-2	TRBJ2-5	TGTGCCAGCAGCTTAAGGAGCGCTGCAGAGACCCAGTACTTC	CASSLRSAAETQYF
-	TRBD1	TRBV27	TRBJ1-4	TGTGCCAGCGGAGAGACAGGGAACGCGAATGAAAAACTGTTTTTT	CASGETGNANEKLFF
-	-	TRBV6-1	TRBJ1-2	TGTGCCAGCAGTGAAGCCCGGGGGACCGTTGGCTACACCTTC	CASSEARGTVGYTF
-	-	TRBV2	TRBJ2-5	TGTGCCAGCAGTGAGCGGCACCCCCCTAGGAAGACCCAGTACTTC	CASSERHPPRKTQYF
-	-	TRBV6-5	TRBJ2-7	TGTGCCAGCAGTTTTAGCAGGGGGGGGGAGCAGTACTTC	CASSFSRGGEQYF
-	-	TRBV7-9	TRBJ1-3	TGTGCCAGCAGCTGGAGGGGCTCTGGAAACACCATATATTTT	CASSWRGSGNTIYF
-	-	TRBV9	TRBJ1-3	TGTGCCAGCAGCGTAAGTTCTGCCTCTGGAAACACCATATATTTT	CASSVSSASGNTIYF
-	-	TRBV29-1	TRBJ1-1	TGCAGCGTTGGGAACCTCGGGGGCACTGAAGCTTTCTTT	CSVGNLGGTEAFF
-	TRBD2	TRBV7-9	TRBJ2-7	TGTGCCAGCAGCTTTCTAGCGGGAGGGGGTGATTACGAGCAGTACTTC	CASSFLAGGGDYEQYF
-	TRBD2	TRBV6-6	TRBJ2-3	TGTGCCAGCAGTTACTCGGGGGGGGGAGATACGCAGTATTTT	CASSYSGGGDTQYF
-	-	TRBV3-1/TRBV3-2	TRBJ2-3	TGTGCCAGCAGCCAAGGGGGATATACGCAGTATTTT	CASSQGGYTQYF
-	-	TRBV7-8	TRBJ1-5	TGTGCCAGCAGCTTAGTAGTTGGGGGGAACCAGCCCCAGCATTTT	CASSLVVGGNQPQHF
-	-	TRBV7-9	TRBJ1-1	TGTGCCAGCAGCTTAGAAGGGGCAGGGATGGGAACTGAAGCTTTCTTT	CASSLEGAGMGTEAFF
-	-	TRBV9	TRBJ1-2	TGTGCCAGCAGCCCCCAGTGGGGAGGTAGTGGCTACACCTTC	CASSPQWGGSGYTF
-	-	TRBV7-9	TRBJ2-7	TGTGCCAGCAGCTTAATGAGGGTGCCCTACGAGCAGTACTTC	CASSLMRVPYEQYF
-	-	TRBV5-1	TRBJ2-3	TGCGCCAGCAGCTTGATCAAGGGTGGGGCAGATACGCAGTATTTT	CASSLIKGGADTQYF
-	-	TRBV3-1/TRBV3-2	TRBJ2-1	TGTGCCAGCAGAAAGACCCTAGAGAATGAGCAGTTCTTC	CASRKTLENEQFF
-	TRBD2	TRBV3-1/TRBV3-2	TRBJ2-5	TGTGCCAGCAGCCTTAGCGGGGGTGGTGAGACCCAGTACTTC	CASSLSGGGETQYF